This entry lists 23 T cell receptor beta chains sequenced from one sample in a study of neurological immune-mediated disorders. Time point specified: longitudinal time-point 3. TCRdb redid the calling of the 5' RACE reads with MiXCR, one entry per CDR3 protein. The table records more than 50,000 distinct CDR3 sequences, 8% to 9% of them present only once. Sequencing was carried out using PBMCs. Receptor source: a woman in her 40s in good health.

This clonotype was observed at least ten times. The V call is TRBV5-1, the J call TRBJ1-3, with TRBD1 as a possible D gene (5 bases). Trimming cost V 4 bases and J 0 bases, with 8 bases left between them. Germline CDR1 SGHRS, CDR2 YFSETQ. The CDR3 contains 14 residues. CDR3 protein: CASSTGSSGNTIYF. The CDR3 nucleotides read TGCGCCAGCAGCACAGGAAGCTCTGGAAACACCATATATTTT.

As to this clonotype: A much bigger clone sits one base away, suggesting this may be a read error. The V and J genes are TRBV7-9 and TRBJ2-3; D uncertain. The germline V gene encodes CDR1 SEHNR and CDR2 FQNEAQ (reference sequence). V gave up 5 bases and J gave up 7 bases, with 10 bases separating them. The CDR3 extends over 12 amino acids. CDR3 amino acids: CASSKMRYTQYF. DNA for the CDR3: TGTGCCAGCAGCAAGATGCGGTATACGCAGTATTTT.

Of note for this clonotype: This may stem from a read error, because a much larger clone lies one nucleotide away. This chain uses TRBV20-1 with TRBJ2-2; possibly TRBD2 for D (5 bases). The CDR3 contains 13 residues. Germline CDR1 reads DFQATT; CDR2 reads SNEGSKA (reference sequence). The CDR3 sequence: CSAFAGNTGEQFF. The CDR3 DNA reads as TGCAGTGCTTTTGCCGGGAACACCGGGGAGCAGTTTTTT.

Many counts were recorded for this clonotype. The gene calls are TRBV11-2 and TRBJ1-1; the D is unclear. CDR3 length equals 14 residues. Trimming took off 4 bases at V and 0 bases at J, with 9 bases between the two ends. Germline values: CDR1 SGHAT, CDR2 FQNNGV. The CDR3 is CASSSETMNTEAFF. CDR3 DNA sequence: TGTGCCAGCAGCTCCGAAACCATGAACACTGAAGCTTTCTTT.

Ten or more counts support this clonotype. The V and J genes are TRBV20-1 and TRBJ2-1, with TRBD2 matching 10 bases. The CDR3 runs 14 residues. V gave up 5 bases and J gave up 5 bases; unmatched junction bases: 6. CDR1 and CDR2 (germline): DFQATT, SNEGSKA (reference sequence). In DNA form, the CDR3 reads TGCAGTGCTCCTTCTAGCGGGAGCCACAATGAGCAGTTCTTC. Protein: CSAPSSGSHNEQFF.

There are many counts of this clonotype. The J gene is TRBJ2-1, the V gene TRBV4-1, with a possible D match to TRBD2 (6 bases). V shed 4 bases and J shed 9 bases, with 16 bases lying between them. The CDR3 contains 14 residues. Germline V gene data show CDR1 as MGHRA and CDR2 as YSYEKL. CDR3 sequence: CASSLLTRRSEQFF. CDR3 bases: TGCGCCAGCAGCCTATTGACTAGGCGGAGTGAGCAGTTCTTC.

This clonotype has ten or more counts. The chain is built from TRBV6-4 and TRBJ2-3, with no clear D. The CDR3 has 14 residues. Germline CDR1 reads MRHNA; CDR2 reads SNTAGT. The V end lost 3 bases, the J end lost 0 bases, and 7 bases lay between the germline ends. CDR3 amino acids: CASSENPSTDTQYF. DNA for the CDR3: TGTGCCAGCAGTGAAAACCCGAGCACAGATACGCAGTATTTT.

There are many counts of this clonotype. J is TRBJ2-2 and V is TRBV10-3; D possibly corresponds to TRBD1 (6 bases). The germline CDR1 and CDR2 sequences are ENHRY and SYGVKD. The CDR3 consists of 14 residues. The V gene lost 6 bases and the J gene lost 4 bases, with 12 bases spanning the gap. The CDR3 DNA reads TGTGCCATCAGACCACAGGGTATCACCGGGGAGCTGTTTTTT. It translates to CAIRPQGITGELFF.

This clonotype has a count of ten or more. The chain links TRBV5-1 to TRBJ2-5, with a possible D match to TRBD2 (6 bases). The V end lost 5 bases, the J end lost 3 bases, and 17 bases lay between the germline ends. CDR3 length: 15 amino acids. CDR1 and CDR2 (germline): SGHRS, YFSETQ. The CDR3 DNA reads TGCGCCAGCAGGAGGGCGGGGACGGCCGAAGAGACCCAGTACTTC. Residues: CASRRAGTAEETQYF. Drawing the rest from reference TRBV5-1 and TRBJ2-5, the complete variable domain is KAGVTQTPRYLIKTRGQQVTLSCSPISGHRSVSWYQQTPGQGLQFLFEYFSETQRNKGNFPGRFSGRQFSNSRSEMNVSTLELGDSALYLCASRRAGTAEETQYFGPGTRLLVL.

V usage is TRBV10-3 and J usage is TRBJ2-7, with 11 bases lining up with TRBD2. Germline V gene sequence: CDR1 ENHRY, CDR2 SYGVKD. This CDR3 contains 15 residues. V shed 2 bases, J shed 3 bases, and the junction held 3 bases outside the gene matches. The chain's CDR3 is CAISEGGTSGYEQYF. Here the CDR3 DNA reads TGTGCCATCAGTGAGGGGGGGACTAGCGGCTACGAGCAGTACTTC.

The sample holds many counts of this clonotype. This chain links TRBV7-2 with TRBJ2-3; possibly TRBD2 for D (7 bases). V dropped 2 bases and J dropped 2 bases, with 17 bases sitting between them. Germline CDR1 and CDR2: SGHTA and FQGNSA. This CDR3 comprises 17 residues. This CDR3 is CASSLWRGGAYTDTQYF. CDR3 in DNA: TGTGCCAGCAGCTTATGGCGTGGGGGGGCCTACACAGATACGCAGTATTTT. The full variable domain, completed using reference TRBV7-2 and TRBJ2-3, is GAGVSQSPSNKVTEKGKDVELRCDPISGHTALYWYRQSLGQGLEFLIYFQGNSAPDKSGLPSDRFSAERTGGSVSTLTIQRTQQEDSAVYLCASSLWRGGAYTDTQYFGPGTRLTVL.

The sample holds many counts of this clonotype. The rearrangement joins TRBV24-1 to TRBJ1-2; D is possibly TRBD1 (5 bases). There are 15 residues in the CDR3. V was shortened by 3 bases and J by 6 bases, with 16 bases between the two germline ends. The V gene's germline CDR1 is KGHDR and CDR2 SFDVKD. CDR3 residues: CATSDPSRGADGYTF. In DNA form, the CDR3 reads TGTGCCACCAGTGATCCATCTCGAGGGGCCGATGGCTACACCTTC.

This clonotype was recorded many times. The genes are TRBV24-1 and TRBJ2-7; 12 nucleotides match TRBD2. Losses at the gene ends were 5 bases for V and 4 bases for J; bases not matched to a gene: 5. Germline V CDR1 and CDR2: KGHDR, SFDVKD. The CDR3 contains 15 residues. The CDR3 nucleotides read TGTGCCACCAGTGCTCTGACTAGCGGGAGATACGAGCAGTACTTC. Translation gives CATSALTSGRYEQYF.

This clonotype was found many times. This chain joins TRBV7-2 and TRBJ2-4; D is possibly TRBD2 (5 bases). The CDR3 totals 14 residues. Trimming took off 4 bases at V and 2 bases at J, with 9 bases between the two ends. Germline V gene data show CDR1 as SGHTA and CDR2 as FQGNSA. The CDR3 here is CASSSYGTKNIQYF. CDR3 coding DNA: TGTGCCAGCAGCTCCTACGGGACCAAAAACATTCAGTACTTC.

This clonotype was seen ten or more times. The chain has TRBV6-2 or TRBV6-3 and TRBJ2-5, with 10 nucleotides matching TRBD2. Germline CDR1 reads MNHEY; CDR2 reads SVGEGT. V trimming: 2 bases; J trimming: 5 bases; junction bases outside the gene matches: 5. The CDR3 has 15 residues. The CDR3 DNA follows: TGTGCCAGCAGTTACAGCGGGGGGGCCACGGAGACCCAGTACTTC. Its protein product is CASSYSGGATETQYF.

This clonotype was found many times. The CDR3 bases are TGTGCCAGCAGCTTGGACACTAGCGGGATCTATGAGCAGTTCTTC. It is translated as CASSLDTSGIYEQFF. V is TRBV5-5 and J is TRBJ2-1; 10 bases are shared with TRBD2. This CDR3 is 15 amino acids long. Per the germline V gene, CDR1 is SGHKS and CDR2 is YYEKEE (reference sequence). Trimming cost V 0 bases and J 8 bases; bases outside gene matches: 5. Drawing the rest from reference TRBV5-5 and TRBJ2-1, the complete variable domain is DAGVTQSPTHLIKTRGQQVTLRCSPISGHKSVSWYQQVLGQGPQFIFQYYEKEERGRGNFPDRFSARQFPNYSSELNVNALLLGDSALYLCASSLDTSGIYEQFFGPGTRLTVL.

This clonotype was picked up many times. This rearrangement joins TRBV5-1 to TRBJ2-1; 8 nucleotides agree with TRBD1. The CDR3 consists of 16 residues. CDR1 is SGHRS and CDR2 is YFSETQ in the germline V gene. Trimming at V came to 4 bases and at J to 6 bases, leaving 12 bases not matched to a gene. The CDR3 region has the DNA TGCGCCAGCAGCCCCCGCCGCCAGGGGGCAAGCAATGAGCAGTTCTTC. Translated, it gives CASSPRRQGASNEQFF.

Comment on this clonotype: At one boundary the junction diverges from the germline segment, which might be a read error. This chain links TRBV20-1 with TRBJ2-3; TRBD2 agrees at 10 bases. The germline CDR1 and CDR2 sequences are DFQATT and SNEGSKA (reference sequence). The CDR3 covers 19 residues. CDR3 sequence (DNA): TGCAGTGCTAGAGATTGGCTAGCGGGGGTCCAACCCAGCACAGATACACAGTATTTT. Translation gives CSARDWLAGVQPSTDTQYF.

This clonotype was counted many times. The gene calls are TRBV7-8 and TRBJ2-1, with D possibly TRBD1 on 5 matching bases. V lost 2 bases and J lost 3, with 11 bases in between. The CDR3 covers 15 residues. Germline V CDR1 and CDR2: SGHVS, FQNEAQ. The CDR3 DNA sequence: TGTGCCAGCAGCTTAAAGGGGCAGGGCTACAATGAGCAGTTCTTC. This codes for CASSLKGQGYNEQFF.

The rearrangement uses TRBV6-1 and TRBJ1-5, with D unresolved. This CDR3 comprises 12 residues. Germline V CDR1 and CDR2: MNHNS, SASEGT. The V and J ends lost 6 bases and 5 bases respectively, with 8 bases between them. Here the CDR3 reads CASRYSDQPQHF. The CDR3 DNA sequence: TGTGCCAGCAGATACAGCGATCAGCCCCAGCATTTT.

This clonotype was seen at least ten times. This chain connects TRBV13 to TRBJ1-5, with D tentatively TRBD1 (5 bases). CDR3 length: 16 residues. Germline V gene sequence: CDR1 PRHDT, CDR2 FYEKMQ (reference sequence). Trimming shortened V by 6 bases and J by 1 base, and 16 bases separated the two germline ends. The CDR3 nucleotides are TGTGCCAGCAGACGCGGGGGACCGAGGAGCAATCAGCCCCAGCATTTT. Protein: CASRRGGPRSNQPQHF.

This clonotype appeared many times. This chain connects TRBV4-3 to TRBJ2-2; the match to TRBD1 covers 9 bases. The germline V gene encodes CDR1 LGHNA and CDR2 YSLEER. The CDR3 has 15 amino acids. Trimming removed 2 bases from V and 6 bases from J; junction bases left unmatched: 4. The DNA for the CDR3 is TGCGCCAGCAGCCAAACGACAGGGGGGGCCGGGGAGCTGTTTTTT. Translated: CASSQTTGGAGELFF.

CDR3 in amino acids: CASSPGGELCYTF. As DNA, the CDR3 is TGCGCCAGCAGCCCCGGTGGCGAGTTATGCTACACCTTC. This chain connects TRBV4-1 to TRBJ1-2; unclear D gene. Deletions cut 4 bases from V and 9 bases from J, with 15 bases between. This CDR3 contains 13 residues. In germline, CDR1 is MGHRA, CDR2 YSYEKL.